This record looks at one T cell receptor beta chain sequence and its context. The antigen is unknown. This sample is drawn from a study of vaccination effects on CD4 cells after COVID-19. Study-wide background: Post-vaccine samples followed the second dose by a median of 72 days.

Sequenced by immunoSEQ multiplex PCR; TCRdb stores in-frame clones only, minus some. The sample holds about 71,000 clones, roughly four fifths seen once. Germline CDR1 is DFQATT and CDR2 is SNEGSKA (reference sequence). This CDR3 contains 11 residues. Trimming removed 5 bases at V and 6 bases at J, with 7 bases between. Scientists isolated CD4+ T cells after an approximately 9-day culture period ended. Two doses of BNT162b2 or mRNA-1273 vaccine were administered to participants. The authors replaced half the medium with IL-2 medium on days 3 and 7. This clonotype was obtained from a human donor who received a COVID-19 vaccine. The rearrangement joins TRBV20-1 to TRBJ2-2; the D is unclear. Here the sequenced sample was CD4+ T cells from PBMCs cultured without peptide, taken after COVID-19 vaccination. The CDR3 reads CSAPDAGELFF. The CDR3 DNA is TGCAGTGCTCCGGACGCCGGGGAGCTGTTTTTT.